These 32 T cell receptor beta chains were all obtained from the same sample, sequenced in a study of T-cell memory formation after mild COVID-19. TCRdb fed the 5' RACE reads into MiXCR, producing one record per CDR3 protein. Of about 84,000 distinct CDR3 sequences in the sample, roughly 14% were seen once. The sequencing input was PBMCs or a T cell subset sorted from them (not recorded which). These receptors were obtained from an adult woman who had mild COVID-19 (a few samples of this study predate the infection). Cell type and time point are not known.

This clonotype was observed a few times. DNA of the CDR3: TGTGCCAGCAGCCCGGCGGGGCAGGGCTATGGCTACACCTTC. Protein: CASSPAGQGYGYTF. The chain links TRBV7-8 to TRBJ1-2; perhaps TRBD1 as D (5 bases). Trimming cost V 5 bases and J 4 bases, with 14 bases left between them. The V gene's germline CDR1 is SGHVS and CDR2 FQNEAQ. The CDR3 is 14 amino acids.

The chain recombines TRBV20-1 with TRBJ1-5; 7 bases line up with TRBD1. CDR1 is DFQATT, CDR2 SNEGSKA, per germline (reference sequence). This CDR3 has 14 residues. V lost 6 bases and J lost 4; bases outside the gene matches: 9. Here the CDR3 reads CSAWDSYRNQPQHF. DNA of the CDR3: TGCAGTGCGTGGGACAGCTACAGGAATCAGCCCCAGCATTTT.

J is TRBJ2-7 and V is TRBV9; perhaps D is TRBD1 or TRBD2 (5 bases each). Trimming took off 4 bases at V and 6 bases at J, with 14 bases between the two ends. The CDR3 totals 13 residues. In germline, CDR1 is SGDLS, CDR2 YYNGEE. The CDR3 region is CASSPWIGGEQYF. CDR3 in DNA: TGTGCCAGCAGCCCATGGATTGGGGGCGAGCAGTACTTC.

The chain recombines TRBV20-1 with TRBJ1-2; D is undetermined. V was trimmed by 3 bases and J by 4 bases, leaving 12 bases between them. There are 13 residues in the CDR3. Germline V gene data show CDR1 as DFQATT and CDR2 as SNEGSKA (reference sequence). The CDR3 spells CSARGSSTYGYTF. The CDR3 DNA sequence: TGCAGTGCTAGGGGCTCATCGACCTATGGCTACACCTTC.

The table lists this clonotype with many counts. This rearrangement joins TRBV5-1 to TRBJ2-1; D unclear. This CDR3 contains 12 residues. V was trimmed by 0 bases and J by 5 bases, leaving 3 bases between them. CDR1 and CDR2 (germline): SGHRS, YFSETQ. CDR3 in DNA: TGCGCCAGCAGCTTGGACAACAATGAGCAGTTCTTC. This translates into CASSLDNNEQFF.

This clonotype was recorded a few times. For the CDR3, the DNA is TGTGCCACCAGTACGGGGACTAGCGTGCACAATGAGCAGTTCTTC. Translation: CATSTGTSVHNEQFF. The J gene is TRBJ2-1, the V gene TRBV24-1; 10 bases map to TRBD2. This CDR3 has 15 residues. The germline V gene has CDR1 KGHDR and CDR2 SFDVKD. V shed 6 bases, J shed 5 bases, and the junction held 6 bases outside the gene matches.

This clonotype came up a few times. The V gene is TRBV24-1, the J gene TRBJ2-3; D may match TRBD1 or TRBD2 (5 bases each). CDR3 length equals 17 residues. V was clipped by 8 bases and J by 3 bases, with 23 bases between them. Germline V gene lookup returns CDR1 KGHDR and CDR2 SFDVKD. As DNA, the CDR3 is TGTGCCACCATCGATACCGGCCCGGGACCGCTGACAGATACGCAGTATTTT. It yields the protein CATIDTGPGPLTDTQYF.

This clonotype has more than one count but fewer than ten. This chain joins TRBV7-2 and TRBJ1-1; D is uncertain. CDR1 and CDR2 (germline): SGHTA, FQGNSA. The V gene lost 3 bases and the J gene lost 5 bases, with 10 bases spanning the gap. This CDR3 comprises 13 residues. CDR3 coding DNA: TGTGCCAGCAGCTTCCCTCTGAGTACTGAAGCTTTCTTT. Its translation is CASSFPLSTEAFF.

This rearrangement joins TRBV29-1 to TRBJ1-1; maybe TRBD1 (5 bases). The CDR3 length is 12 residues. Germline V CDR1 and CDR2: SQVTM, ANQGSEA. V was cut by 6 bases and J by 4 bases, with 12 bases left in between. CDR3 DNA: TGCAGCGTCTGGGGGGAAAGCACTGAAGCTTTCTTT. The encoded protein is CSVWGESTEAFF.

This clonotype was seen at least ten times. The J gene is TRBJ2-7, the V gene TRBV7-9; 9 nucleotides match TRBD2. The CDR3 extends over 14 amino acids. V dropped 5 bases and J dropped 4; count of bases not matched to a gene: 6. Per the germline V gene, CDR1 is SEHNR and CDR2 is FQNEAQ (reference sequence). In DNA, the CDR3 is TGTGCCAGCAGCCTTAGCGGGAGAGTATACGAGCAGTACTTC. It codes for CASSLSGRVYEQYF.

The J gene is TRBJ2-2, the V gene TRBV24-1, with D perhaps TRBD1 or TRBD2 (5 bases each). This CDR3 has 18 residues. Germline CDR1 KGHDR, CDR2 SFDVKD. The V end lost 0 bases, the J end lost 5 bases, and 18 bases lay between the germline ends. Here the CDR3 reads CATSDLGTAGAGTGELFF. CDR3 sequence (DNA): TGTGCCACCAGTGATTTGGGGACCGCCGGAGCTGGGACCGGGGAGCTGTTTTTT.

The gene calls are TRBV9 and TRBJ2-3; D gene ambiguous. This CDR3 is built from 14 residues. The germline V and J ends were trimmed by 0 bases and 2 bases, with 7 bases remaining between them. Germline V gives CDR1 SGDLS, CDR2 YYNGEE. The CDR3 region is CASSVGPVTDTQYF. CDR3 bases: TGTGCCAGCAGCGTAGGACCCGTCACAGATACGCAGTATTTT.

The rearrangement links TRBV7-6 to TRBJ2-3; the match to TRBD2 covers 7 bases. Germline CDR1 SGHVS, CDR2 FNYEAQ. The CDR3 runs to 17 residues. V dropped 1 base and J dropped 0; count of bases not matched to a gene: 7. The chain's CDR3 is CASSLGWGRESTDTQYF. The CDR3 coding sequence is TGTGCCAGCAGCTTAGGTTGGGGGAGGGAGAGCACAGATACGCAGTATTTT. The full variable domain, completed using reference TRBV7-6 and TRBJ2-3, is GAGVSQSPRYKVTKRGQDVALRCDPISGHVSLYWYRQALGQGPEFLTYFNYEAQQDKSGLPNDRFSAERPEGSISTLTIQRTEQRDSAMYRCASSLGWGRESTDTQYFGPGTRLTVL.

This chain connects TRBV6-4 to TRBJ2-3; 7 bases are shared with TRBD2. This CDR3 region has 15 residues. Germline CDR1 MRHNA, CDR2 SNTAGT. Trimming at V came to 0 bases and at J to 2 bases, leaving 2 bases not matched to a gene. CDR3 DNA sequence: TGTGCCAGCAGTGACTCGAGCGGGAACACAGATACGCAGTATTTT. Translated, it gives CASSDSSGNTDTQYF.

The rearrangement uses TRBV9 and TRBJ2-1, with 9 bases fitting TRBD2. CDR1 is SGDLS, CDR2 YYNGEE, per germline. This CDR3 has 16 amino acids. Trimming removed 3 bases from V and 4 bases from J; junction bases left unmatched: 8. In DNA form, the CDR3 reads TGTGCCAGCAGCGGACTGGGACTAGCCCTATACAATGAGCAGTTCTTC. Amino acids: CASSGLGLALYNEQFF.

There are many counts of this clonotype. The CDR3 here is CASRSGTIETQYF. CDR3 sequence (DNA): TGTGCCAGCCGTAGCGGGACGATAGAGACCCAGTACTTC. The V gene is TRBV12-3 or TRBV12-4, the J gene TRBJ2-5, with TRBD2 matching over 8 bases. V was pared by 8 bases and J by 4 bases, with 6 bases of the junction left unmatched. This CDR3 region has 13 residues.

This clonotype was counted ten times or more. V usage is TRBV20-1 and J usage is TRBJ2-3, with TRBD2 matching over 12 bases. The V segment lost 6 bases and the J segment 3 bases; nucleotides outside the gene matches: 13. This CDR3 is built from 17 residues. CDR1 and CDR2 (germline): DFQATT, SNEGSKA (reference sequence). The CDR3 bases are TGCAGTGCCAAGACTAGCGGGAGCACGACAGTTACAGATACGCAGTATTTT. This encodes CSAKTSGSTTVTDTQYF.

This clonotype was picked up a small number of times. This sequence joins TRBV7-9 and TRBJ2-3; 9 nucleotides agree with TRBD2. This CDR3 contains 15 residues. V lost 11 bases and J lost 5; bases outside the gene matches: 14. CDR1 and CDR2 from the germline V gene are SEHNR and FQNEAQ (reference sequence). CDR3 protein: CALPAAGGSRDTQYF. CDR3 in DNA: TGTGCCCTGCCGGCAGCGGGAGGTTCTCGAGATACGCAGTATTTT.

Many counts were recorded for this clonotype. The V call is TRBV7-9, the J call TRBJ2-6; D uncertain. Germline CDR1 SEHNR, CDR2 FQNEAQ (reference sequence). With 0 bases removed from V and 0 bases from J, the gap between germline ends came to 12 bases. CDR3 length: 18 amino acids. CDR3 sequence: CASSLAQIYFSGANVLTF. The CDR3 DNA sequence: TGTGCCAGCAGCTTAGCCCAGATTTATTTCTCTGGGGCCAACGTCCTGACTTTC.

This clonotype was seen only a few times. CDR3 coding DNA: TGTGCCAGCAGCCCGTCCCGGGACGCGGTCGGGCAGTTCTTC. It yields the protein CASSPSRDAVGQFF. The chain is built from TRBV3-1 and TRBJ2-1, with D perhaps matching TRBD1 or TRBD2 (5 bases each). The CDR3 is made up of 14 amino acids. The germline V and J ends were trimmed by 4 bases and 12 bases, with 19 bases remaining between them. Germline V gene data show CDR1 as LGHDT and CDR2 as YNNKEL (reference sequence).

Only a few counts were recorded for this clonotype. The chain joins TRBV12-3 or TRBV12-4 to TRBJ2-1; 11 nucleotides agree with TRBD2. The trim removed 8 bases at V and 9 bases at J, leaving 12 bases unmatched. The CDR3 covers 15 residues. DNA of the CDR3: TGTGCCAGCGTCCTACTAGCGGGAGTCCCCGGTGAGCAGTTCTTC. Protein sequence: CASVLLAGVPGEQFF.

The chain combines TRBV2 with TRBJ2-3; 8 bases match TRBD2. The CDR3 totals 15 residues. V dropped 7 bases and J dropped 5; count of bases not matched to a gene: 11. Germline V gene sequence: CDR1 SNHLY, CDR2 FYNNEI. The CDR3 DNA follows: TGTGCCAGCACCGGGGGGAGGCTAGCGGGAGATACGCAGTATTTT. Translation gives CASTGGRLAGDTQYF.

The chain has TRBV27 and TRBJ2-7, with no clear D. Deletions cut 3 bases from V and 4 bases from J, with 13 bases between. Germline CDR1 reads MNHEY; CDR2 reads SMNVEV (reference sequence). The CDR3 has 14 amino acids. The CDR3 DNA reads as TGTGCCAGCAGTTTGGTAGGTCCGCGTTACGAGCAGTACTTC. Residues: CASSLVGPRYEQYF.

This clonotype appeared a few times. The CDR3 nucleotides are TGCAGTGCGCCCGGGACTAGCGGGAGAAAAATAGTTGGAGATACGCAGTATTTT. This gives the protein CSAPGTSGRKIVGDTQYF. J is TRBJ2-3 and V is TRBV20-1; TRBD2 aligns across 14 bases. This CDR3 comprises 18 residues. Germline loops: CDR1 DFQATT, CDR2 SNEGSKA (reference sequence). Trimming took 6 bases from V and 5 from J; bases not matched to a gene: 16.

This clonotype was found a few times. The J gene is TRBJ2-1, the V gene TRBV5-6; a possible D gene is TRBD1 (5 bases). The CDR3 contains 14 residues. Trimming shortened V by 4 bases and J by 0 bases, and 8 bases separated the two germline ends. Germline CDR1 SGHDT, CDR2 YYEEEE. CDR3 in DNA: TGTGCCAGCAGCGCCAGGGACTCCTACAATGAGCAGTTCTTC. This codes for CASSARDSYNEQFF.

This clonotype was observed at least ten times. The chain has TRBV7-2 and TRBJ2-1; D gene unclear. Germline CDR1 and CDR2: SGHTA and FQGNSA. V gave up 1 base and J gave up 0 bases, with 7 bases separating them. The CDR3 totals 15 residues. In nucleotides, the CDR3 is TGTGCCAGCAGCTTAGAACCAGGCTCCTACAATGAGCAGTTCTTC. Residues: CASSLEPGSYNEQFF.

The chain couples TRBV4-2 to TRBJ2-7; D ambiguous. Per germline, CDR1 LGHNA and CDR2 YNFKEQ. V was cut by 1 base and J by 6 bases, with 10 bases left in between. CDR3 length equals 13 residues. The CDR3 sequence: CASSQGAQGEQYF. The CDR3 DNA is TGTGCCAGCAGCCAAGGGGCTCAAGGCGAGCAGTACTTC.

This clonotype has more than one count but fewer than ten. Germline is not matched at one junction end, which may reflect a read error. This sequence joins TRBV2 and TRBJ2-1; D unclear. The CDR3 extends over 11 amino acids. CDR1 is SNHLY and CDR2 is FYNNEI in the germline V gene. The CDR3 spells CASSLDKEQFF. The DNA of the CDR3 is TGTGCCAGCAGCCTCGACAAAGAGCAGTTCTTC.

This clonotype was counted only a few times. V is TRBV4-1 and J is TRBJ2-5; 8 bases fit TRBD1. The CDR3 extends over 14 amino acids. From germline, CDR1 is MGHRA and CDR2 YSYEKL. With 4 bases clipped from V and 3 bases from J, the junction kept 4 bases outside the gene matches. The CDR3 loop is CASSPLDREETQYF. The CDR3 coding sequence is TGCGCCAGCAGCCCCCTGGACAGGGAAGAGACCCAGTACTTC.

Only a few counts were recorded for this clonotype. The chain links TRBV29-1 to TRBJ2-7; D is perhaps TRBD1 or TRBD2 (7 bases each). The CDR3 has 15 amino acids. Germline V gives CDR1 SQVTM, CDR2 ANQGSEA. The germline V and J ends were trimmed by 2 bases and 6 bases, with 20 bases remaining between them. CDR3: CSVESQTGRGGEQYF. CDR3 in DNA: TGCAGCGTTGAATCTCAGACAGGGAGGGGCGGCGAGCAGTACTTC.

The chain recombines TRBV6-2 or TRBV6-3 with TRBJ2-7; TRBD2 agrees at 8 bases. Germline loops: CDR1 MNHEY, CDR2 SVGEGT. The CDR3 loop spans 17 amino acids. V gave up 6 bases and J gave up 0 bases; unmatched junction bases: 13. In nucleotides, the CDR3 is TGTGCCAGCAGCCGCCCCCAAACTAGCGGCCGCTCCTACGAGCAGTACTTC. As protein: CASSRPQTSGRSYEQYF.

This clonotype occurred a few times. This chain joins TRBV5-1 and TRBJ2-2; the match to TRBD1 covers 9 bases. The germline CDR1 and CDR2 sequences are SGHRS and YFSETQ. The CDR3 contains 14 residues. The junction had 3 bases not matched to a gene; V was cut back by 2 bases and J by 7 bases. CDR3 sequence: CASSFGTGIGELFF. Here the CDR3 DNA reads TGCGCCAGCAGCTTCGGGACAGGGATCGGGGAGCTGTTTTTT.